Described below is a single T cell receptor beta chain sequence and its context. How the authors handled the data: Estimation of nucleated cell counts relied on the amplification of reference gene primers. Measured with immunoSEQ multiplex PCR; TCRdb has only the in-frame clones, and not every one. From that table come the V and J calls and clone size; the DNA was used to work out D and trimming. There are about 190,000 clones in the sample; 75% to 90% occur only once, and 1% to 1.4% lies in the top ten. The entry originates in a study of blood T cell repertoires in COVID-19. Overall study context: The United States, Italy and Spain provided the acute and convalescent COVID-19 samples. T cells, B-cell-depleted T cells, or PBMCs supplied cDNA or gDNA.

This CDR3 has 17 residues. Per the germline V gene, CDR1 is MDHEN and CDR2 is SYDVKM. The junction had 14 bases not matched to a gene; V was cut back by 8 bases and J by 6 bases. The sequence derives from a man aged 25-40 years with acute or convalescent COVID-19. The sample was peripheral blood. The V gene is TRBV28, the J gene TRBJ1-5; 12 bases are a match to TRBD1. This chain's CDR3 is CASPPNPGQGASQPQHF. CDR3 coding DNA: TGTGCCAGCCCCCCCAACCCGGGACAGGGGGCGTCTCAGCCCCAGCATTTT.